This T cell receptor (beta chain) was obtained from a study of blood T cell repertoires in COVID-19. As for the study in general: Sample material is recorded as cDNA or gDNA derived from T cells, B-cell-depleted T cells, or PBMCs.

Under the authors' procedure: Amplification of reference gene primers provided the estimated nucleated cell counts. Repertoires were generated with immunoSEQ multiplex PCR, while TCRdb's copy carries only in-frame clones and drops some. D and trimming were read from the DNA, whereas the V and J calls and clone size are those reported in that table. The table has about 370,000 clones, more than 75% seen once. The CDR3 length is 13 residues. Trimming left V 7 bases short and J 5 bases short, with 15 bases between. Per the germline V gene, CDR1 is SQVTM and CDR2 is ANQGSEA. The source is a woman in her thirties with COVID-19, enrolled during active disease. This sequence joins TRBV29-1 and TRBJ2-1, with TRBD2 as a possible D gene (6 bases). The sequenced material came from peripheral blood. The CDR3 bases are TGCAGCGCTAGAGGCGGGAACGACAATGAGCAGTTCTTC. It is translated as CSARGGNDNEQFF.